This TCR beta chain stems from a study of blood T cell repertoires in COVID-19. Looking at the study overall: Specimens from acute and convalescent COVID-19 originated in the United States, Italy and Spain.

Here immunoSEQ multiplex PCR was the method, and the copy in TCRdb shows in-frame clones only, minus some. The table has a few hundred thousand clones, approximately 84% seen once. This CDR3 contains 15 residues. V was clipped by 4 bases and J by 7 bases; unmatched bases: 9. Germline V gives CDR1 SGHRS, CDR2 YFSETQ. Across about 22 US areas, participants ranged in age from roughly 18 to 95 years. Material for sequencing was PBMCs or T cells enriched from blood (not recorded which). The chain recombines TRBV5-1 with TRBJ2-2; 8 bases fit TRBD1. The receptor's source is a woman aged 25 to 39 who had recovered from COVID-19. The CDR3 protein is CASSIGQGTGGELFF. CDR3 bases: TGCGCCAGCAGCATCGGACAGGGTACGGGCGGGGAGCTGTTTTTT.